Below are 14 T cell receptor beta chains sequenced from a single sample in a study of T cells in Graves' hyperthyroidism and ophthalmopathy. RNA transcripts gave rise to amplified TCR beta CDR3 regions. An initial round of RT-PCR targeting the TCR CDR3 relied on the HTBI primer set. MiXCR, run by TCRdb on the multiplex PCR reads, gives a single entry per CDR3 protein. This table holds approximately 610,000 distinct CDR3 sequences, over 12% found once. The sequencing sample was made of blood. All receptors come from a woman aged 40-49 years with Graves' ophthalmopathy.

This sequence joins TRBV14 and TRBJ2-1; 13 bases match TRBD2. The J segment lost 8 bases and the V segment lost 5 bases, leaving 9 bases of the junction unmatched. This CDR3 comprises 16 residues. CDR1 SGHDN and CDR2 FVKESK come from the germline V gene. CDR3 sequence (DNA): TGTGCCAGCAGCTTTCGGACTAGCGGGAGAGCTCATGAGCAGTTCTTC. This sequence encodes CASSFRTSGRAHEQFF.

This clonotype has at least ten counts. The genes are TRBV6-1 and TRBJ2-7; 11 nucleotides match TRBD2. The CDR3 extends over 16 amino acids. Germline loops: CDR1 MNHNS, CDR2 SASEGT. V shed 3 bases and J 1 base; nucleotides not matched to a gene: 5. The CDR3 reads CASSDRLAGRSYEQYF. Written as DNA, the CDR3 is TGTGCCAGCAGTGACCGACTAGCGGGAAGATCCTACGAGCAGTACTTC.

This clonotype appeared many times. An end of the junction does not agree with germline; a read error may underlie this. The chain carries TRBV5-1 and TRBJ2-5; 10 bases match TRBD2. Germline CDR1 and CDR2: SGHRS and YFSETQ. The length of the CDR3 is 15 residues. The CDR3 sequence: CASSLLAGVGETQYF. CDR3 sequence (DNA): TGTGCCAGCAGTCTCCTAGCGGGAGTGGGTGAGACCCAGTACTTC.

This clonotype was observed many times. This chain connects TRBV7-2 to TRBJ1-3; 7 nucleotides match TRBD1. CDR3 length equals 15 residues. Trimming removed 5 bases from V and 2 bases from J; junction bases left unmatched: 6. The germline V gene encodes CDR1 SGHTA and CDR2 FQGNSA. This CDR3 is CASSTYRGTGNTIYF. The CDR3 DNA follows: TGTGCCAGCAGCACCTACAGGGGAACTGGAAACACCATATATTTT.

This clonotype was seen repeatedly, ten times or more. The chain joins TRBV28 to TRBJ1-6; D may be TRBD1 (5 bases). The CDR3 has 16 amino acids. The germline V gene encodes CDR1 MDHEN and CDR2 SYDVKM. Trimming took 4 bases from V and 10 from J, leaving 20 bases between them. CDR3 nucleotides: TGTGCCAGCAGTTCCCTCGACACTTGGCAGGGCTCACCCCTCCACTTT. Protein: CASSSLDTWQGSPLHF.

This clonotype occurred many times. The J gene is TRBJ2-2, the V gene TRBV12-3 or TRBV12-4; D may be TRBD1 (6 bases). The CDR3 runs to 14 residues. Trimming took off 6 bases at V and 1 base at J, with 9 bases between the two ends. This chain's CDR3 is CASSQDRNTGELFF. The DNA of the CDR3 is TGTGCCAGCAGCCAGGACAGGAACACCGGGGAGCTGTTTTTT.

This clonotype was seen repeatedly, ten times or more. This chain joins TRBV5-4 and TRBJ1-1; no reliable D call. Trimming left V 0 bases short and J 6 bases short, with 6 bases between. The CDR3 length is 12 residues. Germline V gene lookup returns CDR1 SGHNT and CDR2 YYREEE (reference sequence). The CDR3 loop is CASSLELSEAFF. As DNA, the CDR3 is TGTGCCAGCAGCTTGGAACTGTCTGAAGCTTTCTTT.

The rearrangement joins TRBV4-3 to TRBJ2-5; 8 bases match TRBD1. V shed 5 bases, J shed 1 base, and the junction held 6 bases outside the gene matches. Germline CDR1 LGHNA, CDR2 YSLEER. This CDR3 is built from 15 residues. The CDR3 reads CASSFRTGLQETQYF. CDR3 coding DNA: TGCGCCAGCAGCTTTCGGACAGGGCTCCAAGAGACCCAGTACTTC.

This clonotype has a count of ten or more. The V call is TRBV20-1, the J call TRBJ2-1; 10 bases are shared with TRBD2. V lost 1 base to trimming and J lost 10 bases; unmatched junction nucleotides: 7. The CDR3 length is 14 residues. CDR1 is DFQATT, CDR2 SNEGSKA, per germline (reference sequence). For the CDR3, the DNA is TGCAGTGCTAGAGGGACTAGCGGCGCCGGGGAGCAGTTCTTC. Encoded protein: CSARGTSGAGEQFF.

At least ten counts were recorded for this clonotype. The chain couples TRBV7-9 to TRBJ1-1; D gene ambiguous. V was cut by 2 bases and J by 0 bases, with 13 bases left in between. The CDR3 sequence is 16 residues long. Germline V lookup: CDR1 SEHNR, CDR2 FQNEAQ (reference sequence). This CDR3 is CASSLPPGQLNTEAFF. The CDR3 DNA reads TGTGCCAGCAGCTTACCCCCCGGGCAGCTGAACACTGAAGCTTTCTTT.

This clonotype was recorded a few times. V and J are TRBV12-3 or TRBV12-4 and TRBJ2-2; either TRBD1 or TRBD2 may fit D (5 bases each). Trimming removed 4 bases from V and 7 bases from J, with 13 bases in between. The CDR3 length is 14 residues. The CDR3 region is CASSWTGPNGELFF. Written as DNA, the CDR3 is TGTGCCAGCAGTTGGACGGGACCGAACGGGGAGCTGTTTTTT.

This clonotype appeared a few times. The chain is built from TRBV11-1 and TRBJ2-1, with D possibly being TRBD1 or TRBD2 (6 bases each). The V gene's germline CDR1 is SGHAT and CDR2 FQDESV (reference sequence). The V end lost 8 bases, the J end lost 8 bases, and 25 bases lay between the germline ends. The CDR3 runs 16 residues. In DNA form, the CDR3 reads TGTGCCAGCGGCCGGCTTGGGGGGCACGGGCACGATGAGCAGTTCTTC. It codes for CASGRLGGHGHDEQFF.

This clonotype was seen a few times. J is TRBJ2-7 and V is TRBV4-3; TRBD1 aligns across 10 bases. The germline V gene has CDR1 LGHNA and CDR2 YSLEER. The J segment lost 3 bases and the V segment lost 1 base, leaving 3 bases of the junction unmatched. The CDR3 totals 15 residues. The CDR3 region is CASSQGDRGDYEQYF. In nucleotides, the CDR3 is TGCGCCAGCAGCCAAGGGGACAGGGGTGACTACGAGCAGTACTTC.

This clonotype was seen repeatedly, ten times or more. The chain couples TRBV6-5 to TRBJ2-7, with D possibly matching TRBD1 (6 bases). CDR1 and CDR2 (germline): MNHEY, SVGAGI. Trimming took off 6 bases at V and 4 bases at J, with 13 bases between the two ends. The CDR3 is 13 residues long. The CDR3 sequence: CASRSGTSYEQYF. CDR3 bases: TGTGCCAGCAGATCCGGGACAAGTTACGAGCAGTACTTC.